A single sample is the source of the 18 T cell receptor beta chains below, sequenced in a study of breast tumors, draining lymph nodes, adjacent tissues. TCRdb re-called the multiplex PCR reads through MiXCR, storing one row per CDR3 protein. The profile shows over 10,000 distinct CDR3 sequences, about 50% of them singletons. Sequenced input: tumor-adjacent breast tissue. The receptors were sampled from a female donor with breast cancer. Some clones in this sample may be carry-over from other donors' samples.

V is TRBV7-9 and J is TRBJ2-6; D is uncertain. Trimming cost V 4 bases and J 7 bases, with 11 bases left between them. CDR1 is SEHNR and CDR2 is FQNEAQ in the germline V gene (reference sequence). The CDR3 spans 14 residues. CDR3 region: CASSSSIAANVLTF. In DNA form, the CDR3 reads TGTGCCAGCAGCTCATCCATTGCAGCCAACGTCCTGACTTTC.

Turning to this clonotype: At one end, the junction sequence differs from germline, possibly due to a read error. CDR3 DNA: TGTGCCAGCAGCTTTCGCCCCGAATCACCGGGGCCCCACCATTTT. It yields the protein CASSFRPESPGPHHF. The chain couples TRBV7-7 to TRBJ1-5; D possibly corresponds to TRBD1 (5 bases). The V gene's germline CDR1 is SSHAT and CDR2 FNYEAQ (reference sequence). CDR3 size: 15 residues.

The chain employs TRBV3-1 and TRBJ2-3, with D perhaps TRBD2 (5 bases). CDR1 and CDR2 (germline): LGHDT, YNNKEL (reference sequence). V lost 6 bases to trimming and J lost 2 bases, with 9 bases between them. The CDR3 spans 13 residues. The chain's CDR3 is CASRRTFTDTQYF. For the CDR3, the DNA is TGTGCCAGCAGACGGACTTTCACAGATACGCAGTATTTT.

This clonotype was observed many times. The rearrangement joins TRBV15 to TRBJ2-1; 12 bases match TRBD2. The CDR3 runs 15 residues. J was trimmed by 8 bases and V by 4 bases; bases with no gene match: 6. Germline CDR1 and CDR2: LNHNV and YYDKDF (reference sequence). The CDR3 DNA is TGTGCCACCAGCAAGGGACTAGCGGGTTCGTATGAGCAGTTCTTC. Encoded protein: CATSKGLAGSYEQFF.

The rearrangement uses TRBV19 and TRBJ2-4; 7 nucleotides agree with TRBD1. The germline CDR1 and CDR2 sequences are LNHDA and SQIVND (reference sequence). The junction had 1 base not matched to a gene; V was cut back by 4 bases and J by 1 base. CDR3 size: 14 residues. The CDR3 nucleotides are TGTGCCAGTAGTACGGGACAGGCCAAAAACATTCAGTACTTC. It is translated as CASSTGQAKNIQYF.

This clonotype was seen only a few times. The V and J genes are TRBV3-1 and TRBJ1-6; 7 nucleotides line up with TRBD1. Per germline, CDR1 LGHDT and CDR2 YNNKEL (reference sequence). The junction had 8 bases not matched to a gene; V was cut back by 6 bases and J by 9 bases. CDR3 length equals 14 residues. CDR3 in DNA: TGTGCCAGCAGAGGGACAGTCGGGGGTTCACCCCTCCACTTT. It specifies CASRGTVGGSPLHF.

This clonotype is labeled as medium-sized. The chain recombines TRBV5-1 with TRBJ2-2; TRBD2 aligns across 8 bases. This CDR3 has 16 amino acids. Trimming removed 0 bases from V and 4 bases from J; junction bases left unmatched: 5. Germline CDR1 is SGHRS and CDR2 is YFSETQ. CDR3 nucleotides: TGCGCCAGCAGCTTGGGGCGAGCGGGAGCCACCGGGGAGCTGTTTTTT. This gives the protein CASSLGRAGATGELFF. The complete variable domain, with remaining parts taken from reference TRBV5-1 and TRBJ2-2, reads KAGVTQTPRYLIKTRGQQVTLSCSPISGHRSVSWYQQTPGQGLQFLFEYFSETQRNKGNFPGRFSGRQFSNSRSEMNVSTLELGDSALYLCASSLGRAGATGELFFGEGSRLTVL.

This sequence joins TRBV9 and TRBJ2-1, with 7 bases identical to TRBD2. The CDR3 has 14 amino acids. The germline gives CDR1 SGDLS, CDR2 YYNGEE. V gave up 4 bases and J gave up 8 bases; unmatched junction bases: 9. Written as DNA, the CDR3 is TGTGCCAGCAGCTTTGGGACTACGGGGGATGAGCAGTTCTTC. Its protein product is CASSFGTTGDEQFF.

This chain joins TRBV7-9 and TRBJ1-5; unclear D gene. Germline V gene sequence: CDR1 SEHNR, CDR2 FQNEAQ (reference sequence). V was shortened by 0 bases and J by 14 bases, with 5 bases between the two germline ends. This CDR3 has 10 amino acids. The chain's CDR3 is CASSLAHEHF. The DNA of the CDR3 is TGTGCCAGCAGCTTAGCGCACGAGCATTTT.

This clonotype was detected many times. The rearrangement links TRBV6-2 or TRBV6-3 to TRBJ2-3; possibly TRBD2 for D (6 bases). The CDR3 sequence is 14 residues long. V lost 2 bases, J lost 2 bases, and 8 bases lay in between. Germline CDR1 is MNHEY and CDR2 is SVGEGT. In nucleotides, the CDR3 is TGTGCCAGCAGTTACGGCGGGGACACAGATACGCAGTATTTT. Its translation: CASSYGGDTDTQYF.

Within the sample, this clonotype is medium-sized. The CDR3 DNA reads as TGTGCCAGCAGCTTAGTTGACGAGCAGTACTTC. This codes for CASSLVDEQYF. The rearrangement uses TRBV11-2 and TRBJ2-7; D gene ambiguous. Germline V CDR1 and CDR2: SGHAT, FQNNGV. V shed 1 base and J shed 5 bases, with 3 bases lying between them. This CDR3 region has 11 residues.

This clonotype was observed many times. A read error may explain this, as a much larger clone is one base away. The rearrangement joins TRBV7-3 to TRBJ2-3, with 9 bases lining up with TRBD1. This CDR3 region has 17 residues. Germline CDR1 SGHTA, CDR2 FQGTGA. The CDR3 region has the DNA TGTGCCAGCAGCTTACAAGGGACAGGGCAGTGGGCAGATCCGCAGTATTTT. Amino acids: CASSLQGTGQWADPQYF.

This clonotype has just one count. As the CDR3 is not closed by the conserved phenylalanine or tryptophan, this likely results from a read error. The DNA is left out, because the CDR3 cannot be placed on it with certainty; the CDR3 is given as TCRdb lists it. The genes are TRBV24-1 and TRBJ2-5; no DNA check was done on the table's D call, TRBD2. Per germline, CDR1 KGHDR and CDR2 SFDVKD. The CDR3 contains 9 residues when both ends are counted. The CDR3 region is CATSGLLAG.

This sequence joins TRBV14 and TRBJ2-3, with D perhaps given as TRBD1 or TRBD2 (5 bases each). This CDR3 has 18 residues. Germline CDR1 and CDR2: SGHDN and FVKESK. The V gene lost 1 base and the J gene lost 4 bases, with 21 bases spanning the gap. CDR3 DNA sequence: TGTGCCAGCAGCCAAGTAATGTGGGACCTGCCCCCCGCAGATACGCAGTATTTT. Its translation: CASSQVMWDLPPADTQYF.

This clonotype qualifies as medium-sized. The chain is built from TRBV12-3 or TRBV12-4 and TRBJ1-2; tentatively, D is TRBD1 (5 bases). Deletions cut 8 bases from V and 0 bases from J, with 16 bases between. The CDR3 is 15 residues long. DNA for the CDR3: TGTGCCAGCGGCTTCGGGGGTGCCGCTAACTATGGCTACACCTTC. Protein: CASGFGGAANYGYTF.

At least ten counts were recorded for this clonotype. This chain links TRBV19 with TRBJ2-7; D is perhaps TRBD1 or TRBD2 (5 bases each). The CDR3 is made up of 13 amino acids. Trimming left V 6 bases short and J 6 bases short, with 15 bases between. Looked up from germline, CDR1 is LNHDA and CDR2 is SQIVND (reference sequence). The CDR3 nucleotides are TGTGCCAGTAGGGTAACTGGGGCGGGCGAGCAGTACTTC. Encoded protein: CASRVTGAGEQYF.

The CDR3 region is CSAAGTSSKISYNEQFF. The CDR3 DNA sequence: TGCAGTGCGGCCGGGACTAGCAGCAAGATTTCCTACAATGAGCAGTTCTTC. The chain is built from TRBV20-1 and TRBJ2-1, with 9 nucleotides matching TRBD2. The CDR3 is 17 residues long. Germline V CDR1 and CDR2: DFQATT, SNEGSKA (reference sequence). J was trimmed by 1 base and V by 6 bases; bases with no gene match: 13.

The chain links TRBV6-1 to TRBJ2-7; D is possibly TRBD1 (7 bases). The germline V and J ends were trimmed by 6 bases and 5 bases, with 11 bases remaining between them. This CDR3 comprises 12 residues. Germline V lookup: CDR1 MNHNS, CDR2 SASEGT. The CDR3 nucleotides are TGTGCCAGCAGCCCAGGGGGGAACGAGCAGTACTTC. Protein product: CASSPGGNEQYF.